Listed below are T cell receptor beta chains from one sample, sequenced in a study of cytomegalovirus exposure and HLA in healthy donors. TCRdb's table, derived via immunoSEQ multiplex PCR, lists solely in-frame clones and lacks some. The sample has 140,000 or so clones; around 80% are singletons. The sequencing sample was made of PBMCs. These receptors all come from a woman younger than 45 in good health and CMV-seronegative. Each CDR3 is given with its conserved first and last residue. A D gene is named only where the DNA matches it firmly. Size is stated for part of the rows, as once, few or many counts, or as a class when the clone is expanded.

abundance | d_gene | j_gene | v_gene | CDR3nt | CDR3aa
. | . | TRBJ1-2 | TRBV27 | TGTGCCAGCAGTTCCGGACAGCTCTATGGCTACACCTTC | CASSSGQLYGYTF
. | . | TRBJ1-4 | TRBV18 | TGTGCCAGCTCACCCCCCACAAGGGGTGAAAAACTGTTTTTT | CASSPPTRGEKLFF
. | . | TRBJ2-7 | TRBV19 | TGTGCCAGTAGTATAGATCTCGTGGCAGGGGAAGCCTACGAGCAGTACTTC | CASSIDLVAGEAYEQYF
few | . | TRBJ2-7 | TRBV1 | TGCACCAGCAGCCAAACCACGGGACAAACTAATTACTACCCCTACGAGCAGTACTTC | CTSSQTTGQTNYYPYEQYF
. | . | TRBJ2-3 | TRBV5-1 | TGCGCCAGCAGCTTGGACAGGCTCACAGATACGCAGTATTTT | CASSLDRLTDTQYF
. | . | TRBJ1-1 | TRBV30 | TGTGCCTGGAGTGTACGGGGGGCTCGCGCTGAAGCTTTCTTT | CAWSVRGARAEAFF
once | TRBD2 | TRBJ2-5 | TRBV18 | TGTGCCAGCTCACCCGGGACGGGGGGGAGAGAGACCCAGTACTTC | CASSPGTGGRETQYF
. | . | TRBJ1-4 | TRBV5-4 | TGTGCCAGCAGCTCGCAGCCCAGGGGTCTTCAGGAAAAACTGTTTTTT | CASSSQPRGLQEKLFF
. | . | TRBJ1-3 | TRBV29-1 | TGCAGCGTTTTAAATACAGACACCATATATTTT | CSVLNTDTIYF
. | . | TRBJ2-7 | TRBV4-2 | TGTGCCAGCAGCCAAGGGTTGGCTTCCGACTCCTACGAGCAGTACTTC | CASSQGLASDSYEQYF
. | TRBD1 | TRBJ1-6 | TRBV7-6 | TGTGCCAGCAGCGCTAACCCGGGACAGGGGGGTTCACCCCTCCACTTT | CASSANPGQGGSPLHF
. | . | TRBJ1-6 | TRBV7-2 | TGTGCCAGCAGCCCCGAGACGGGAAAGAATTCACCCCTCCACTTT | CASSPETGKNSPLHF
. | TRBD2 | TRBJ2-5 | TRBV6-1 | TGTGCCAGCAGGTCTGCGGGGGAAGAGACCCAGTACTTC | CASRSAGEETQYF
. | TRBD2 | TRBJ2-7 | TRBV9 | TGTGCCAGCAGCGTAGCTCCAGCGGGGGGGCAACATGAGCAGTACTTC | CASSVAPAGGQHEQYF
. | . | TRBJ2-7 | TRBV5-1 | TGCGCCAGCAGCTTAGCTGCCACCTACGAGCAGTACTTC | CASSLAATYEQYF
. | TRBD2 | TRBJ2-7 | TRBV5-1 | TGCGCCAGCAGCTTCCTGGCTAGCGGGAGGCCGACCTACGAGCAGTACTTC | CASSFLASGRPTYEQYF
. | . | TRBJ2-7 | TRBV5-1 | TGCGCCAGCAGCCCTGGGACTCTGACCTACGAGCAGTACTTC | CASSPGTLTYEQYF
. | TRBD2 | TRBJ2-3 | TRBV5-1 | TGCGCCAGCAGCCTGGGACTAGCGGGGGGTACAGATACGCAGTATTTT | CASSLGLAGGTDTQYF
. | . | TRBJ1-1 | TRBV4-3 | TGCGCCAGCAGCCCCTCGGTCGGGAGCGACTTTGAAGCTTTCTTT | CASSPSVGSDFEAFF
. | . | TRBJ2-2 | TRBV7-9 | TGTGCCAGCGAGGGGGGGCCGAACACCGGGGAGCTGTTTTTT | CASEGGPNTGELFF
. | . | TRBJ2-7 | TRBV11-3 | TGTGCCAGCAGCTTGGGCAGTACCTACGAGCAGTACTTC | CASSLGSTYEQYF
. | . | TRBJ1-5 | TRBV15 | TGTGCCACCAGCAGAGATTACGGCAATAGCCTCAATCAGCCCCAGCATTTT | CATSRDYGNSLNQPQHF
few | TRBD1 | TRBJ1-2 | TRBV6-6 | TGTGCCAGCACCCTCATCCTTACAGGGGCCTATGGCTACACCTTC | CASTLILTGAYGYTF
. | TRBD1 | TRBJ2-1 | TRBV6-6 | TGTGCCAGCAGTTACCGACAGGGGGTAATGTTCTTC | CASSYRQGVMFF
. | TRBD1 | TRBJ1-4 | TRBV5-1 | TGCGCCAGCAGCCCTACAGGGGCAACTAATGAAAAACTGTTTTTT | CASSPTGATNEKLFF
. | . | TRBJ1-1 | TRBV6-1 | TGTGCCAGCAGTGCCCAGATTATGAACACTGAAGCTTTCTTT | CASSAQIMNTEAFF
. | . | TRBJ1-2 | TRBV11-2 | TGTGCCAGCAGCTTAGATATGGGGAGAGGGGGCTACACCTTC | CASSLDMGRGGYTF
. | . | TRBJ2-6 | TRBV7-3 | TGTGCCAGCAGCCCGGAGGGGAACTCTGGGGCCAACGTCCTGACTTTC | CASSPEGNSGANVLTF
. | . | TRBJ1-1 | TRBV21-1 | TGTGCCAGCAGCAAGGGCAAGTTCGGAGCTTTCTTT | CASSKGKFGAFF
. | . | TRBJ1-3 | TRBV7-8 | TGTGCCAGCAGCTCGCAGGGCATTCCCTCTGGAAACACCATATATTTT | CASSSQGIPSGNTIYF
. | . | TRBJ2-2 | TRBV19 | TGTGCCAGTAGTATTCAGAGGGCCGGGGAGCTGTTTTTT | CASSIQRAGELFF
few | TRBD1 | TRBJ1-5 | TRBV2 | TGTGCCAGCAGTTCGACAGGGACCCCCAATCAGCCCCAGCATTTT | CASSSTGTPNQPQHF
. | . | TRBJ2-3 | TRBV19 | TGTGCCAGTAGTATCTTCTCCGGAGGTTCCGTCGCAGATACGCAGTATTTT | CASSIFSGGSVADTQYF
. | TRBD2 | TRBJ2-6 | TRBV29-1 | TGCAGCGTTGAGTTGGCGGGAGTCTCCGGGGCCAACGTCCTGACTTTC | CSVELAGVSGANVLTF
. | . | TRBJ1-1 | TRBV29-1 | TGCAGCGTTGAGGAGGCGCGCAACACTGAAGCTTTCTTT | CSVEEARNTEAFF
. | TRBD2 | TRBJ2-3 | TRBV19 | TGTGCCAGTAGTATTTTTGGCGGGAGGGCCGGAGGAGATACGCAGTATTTT | CASSIFGGRAGGDTQYF
. | TRBD2 | TRBJ2-7 | TRBV4-1 | TGCGCCAGCAGCCCTCAACGACTAGCGGGAGGGCCCAAGCAGTACTTC | CASSPQRLAGGPKQYF
. | TRBD1 | TRBJ2-7 | TRBV11-2 | TGTGCCAGCAGCTTAGGCACGAGACAGGGAGTCTACGAGCAGTACTTC | CASSLGTRQGVYEQYF
. | . | TRBJ2-7 | TRBV23-1 | TGCGCCAGCAGTCAAAAGGGGTACGAGCAGTACTTC | CASSQKGYEQYF
few | . | TRBJ2-7 | TRBV18 | TGTGCCAGCTCACCCCTTGGGAGCTACGAGCAGTACTTC | CASSPLGSYEQYF
. | TRBD2 | TRBJ2-1 | TRBV5-1 | TGCGCCAGCAGCATGACTAGCGGGAGCTCCTACAATGAGCAGTTCTTC | CASSMTSGSSYNEQFF
. | . | TRBJ1-5 | TRBV19 | TGTGCCAGTAGGATAGTGTTGGACAGATATAGCAATCAGCCCCAGCATTTT | CASRIVLDRYSNQPQHF
once | . | TRBJ2-3 | TRBV19 | TGTGCCAGTAGTAGCTCCGTGGGAGCTGCAGATACGCAGTATTTT | CASSSSVGAADTQYF
. | . | TRBJ1-2 | TRBV30 | TGTGCCTGGAGTGTATTCGGGGGCTACACCTTC | CAWSVFGGYTF
. | TRBD1 | TRBJ2-1 | TRBV5-1 | TGCGCCAGCAGCGGAAAGACAGGGGGCGCCTACAATGAGCAGTTCTTC | CASSGKTGGAYNEQFF
. | TRBD2 | TRBJ2-5 | TRBV4-1 | TGCGCCAGCAGCCAGCCGTTGACTAGCGGTGAGACCCAGTACTTC | CASSQPLTSGETQYF
. | . | TRBJ2-2 | TRBV19 | TGTGCCAGTAGTAGAACTACTACCGGGGAGCTGTTTTTT | CASSRTTTGELFF
. | TRBD2 | TRBJ2-7 | TRBV7-2 | TGTGCCAGCAGCTTGGGACTAGCGGATACCTACGAGCAGTACTTC | CASSLGLADTYEQYF
. | . | TRBJ1-2 | TRBV10-1 | TGCGCCAGCCGCTGGGGGGGCCGGGCCTATGGCTACACCTTC | CASRWGGRAYGYTF
. | . | TRBJ2-7 | TRBV4-1 | TGCGCCAGCAGTCGCCAGGGGGGAATGGAAGAGCAGTACTTC | CASSRQGGMEEQYF
. | . | TRBJ2-7 | TRBV7-2 | TGTGCCAGCAGCTCTAGCTCGAGCTCCTACGAGCAGTACTTC | CASSSSSSSYEQYF
. | . | TRBJ2-1 | TRBV6-6 | TGTGCCAGCAGGCCCGTCTCCTCAGGGAATGAGCAGTTCTTC | CASRPVSSGNEQFF
once | . | TRBJ2-7 | TRBV23-1 | TGCGCCAGCAGTCATAAGGGGTCCTACGAGCAGTACTTC | CASSHKGSYEQYF